Shown below are 6 T cell receptor beta chains from a single sample sequenced in a study of immune evolution from preneoplasia to lung adenocarcinoma. Only in-frame clones appear in the TCRdb table, and some are missing; sequencing was by immunoSEQ multiplex PCR. The sample includes about 4,900 clones, just over 75% of them seen just once. The source material was FFPE minimally invasive lung adenocarcinoma tissue. These receptors came from a person aged 55-80 years with lung adenocarcinoma.

This clone was detected only a few times. The rearrangement links TRBV4-3 to TRBJ2-7; perhaps TRBD2 as D (5 bases). CDR1 LGHNA and CDR2 YSLEER come from the germline V gene. The V and J ends lost 3 bases and 4 bases respectively, with 13 bases between them. The CDR3 covers 14 residues. CDR3 amino acids: CASSQRVPGYEQYF. In DNA, the CDR3 is TGCGCCAGCAGCCAGCGAGTCCCGGGGTACGAGCAGTACTTC.

V and J are TRBV4-2 and TRBJ2-1; TRBD2 matches at 9 bases. The CDR3 contains 19 residues. Losses at the gene ends were 3 bases for V and 7 bases for J; bases not matched to a gene: 19. Per the germline V gene, CDR1 is LGHNA and CDR2 is YNFKEQ. CDR3 bases: TGTGCCAGCAGCCACCCACAGGGAACTAGCGGGTCAAAGGGAAATGAGCAGTTCTTC. Translating it yields CASSHPQGTSGSKGNEQFF.

The chain has TRBV28 and TRBJ1-4; D is undetermined. Germline V gives CDR1 MDHEN, CDR2 SYDVKM. The CDR3 length is 15 residues. The V gene lost 5 bases and the J gene lost 2 bases, with 12 bases spanning the gap. CDR3 coding DNA: TGTGCCAGCAGTCGCCTGAGGGAGACTAATGAAAAACTGTTTTTT. Translation: CASSRLRETNEKLFF.

This rearrangement joins TRBV5-1 to TRBJ1-1, with D possibly TRBD1 on 5 matching bases. The CDR3 has 15 amino acids. The V end was cut by 4 bases, the J end by 0 bases, with 13 bases between. Germline CDR1 SGHRS, CDR2 YFSETQ. In DNA, the CDR3 is TGCGCCAGCAGCCCCCTGGGGCCGATGAACACTGAAGCTTTCTTT. This gives the protein CASSPLGPMNTEAFF.

The CDR3 reads CASTSGQTTEAFF. In DNA, the CDR3 is TGTGCCAGCACCTCGGGACAGACAACTGAAGCTTTCTTT. The chain uses TRBV28 and TRBJ1-1; TRBD1 matches at 7 bases. This CDR3 is 13 amino acids long. The germline V gene has CDR1 MDHEN and CDR2 SYDVKM. V shed 7 bases, J shed 5 bases, and the junction held 7 bases outside the gene matches.

The chain employs TRBV18 and TRBJ2-7, with D uncertain. The CDR3 sequence is 14 residues long. Between the trimmed V and J ends, which lost 2 bases and 0 bases, there was a span of 8 bases. From germline, CDR1 is KGHSH and CDR2 LQKENI. CDR3 nucleotide sequence: TGTGCCAGCTCACCAATTAGGAGCTCCTACGAGCAGTACTTC. This translates into CASSPIRSSYEQYF.